The 16 T cell receptor beta chains listed next were all sequenced from one sample in a study of cytomegalovirus exposure and HLA in healthy donors. PCR employed 60 Vbeta and 13 Jbeta primers. Sequencing was performed with immunoSEQ multiplex PCR; in TCRdb, only in-frame clones are kept and a portion is missing. Among 150,000 to 200,000 clones, 70% to 90% were seen once, and the ten largest hold 1.5% to 2%. The specimen was PBMCs. These receptors all come from a young woman in good health and CMV-seronegative.

The chain recombines TRBV2 with TRBJ1-5, with a tentative D call TRBD1 (6 bases). CDR1 SNHLY and CDR2 FYNNEI come from the germline V gene. The CDR3 contains 15 residues. V was clipped by 4 bases and J by 4 bases, with 14 bases between them. CDR3 sequence: CASSGGGGGNQPQHF. CDR3 nucleotides: TGTGCCAGCAGTGGCGGAGGGGGGGGAAATCAGCCCCAGCATTTT.

The V call is TRBV5-4, the J call TRBJ2-2, with TRBD1 matching 7 bases. J lost 4 bases, V lost 0 bases, and 3 bases had no gene match. Germline V gene sequence: CDR1 SGHNT, CDR2 YYREEE (reference sequence). The CDR3 length is 15 residues. The CDR3 nucleotides are TGTGCCAGCAGCTTGGCATACAGGGGCACCGGGGAGCTGTTTTTT. As protein: CASSLAYRGTGELFF.

This clone was seen once. The chain has TRBV6-5 and TRBJ1-1, with D perhaps TRBD1 (6 bases). V dropped 4 bases and J dropped 5 bases, with 20 bases sitting between them. Germline lookup yields CDR1 MNHEY and CDR2 SVGAGI. The CDR3 sequence is 16 residues long. The CDR3 is CASSSTQQGFRTEAFF. CDR3 in DNA: TGTGCCAGCAGTTCGACACAACAGGGATTTAGGACTGAAGCTTTCTTT.

The chain joins TRBV6-6 to TRBJ2-5; 7 positions match TRBD1. V shed 6 bases and J 5 bases; nucleotides not matched to a gene: 12. There are 15 residues in the CDR3. CDR1 and CDR2 from the germline V gene are MNHNY and SVGAGI (reference sequence). The CDR3 nucleotides are TGTGCCAGCAGGGAACCTGCAGGGGGTAGGGAGACCCAGTACTTC. The encoded protein is CASREPAGGRETQYF.

The chain couples TRBV18 to TRBJ1-1, with a possible D match to TRBD1 (6 bases). Germline V gene data show CDR1 as KGHSH and CDR2 as LQKENI. The CDR3 is 15 residues long. Deletions cut 4 bases from V and 0 bases from J, with 12 bases between. The CDR3 DNA follows: TGTGCCAGCTCACGAGCCGGGACATTGAACACTGAAGCTTTCTTT. Amino acid sequence: CASSRAGTLNTEAFF.

The chain joins TRBV10-2 to TRBJ2-5, with TRBD2 matching over 11 bases. This CDR3 has 14 amino acids. V shed 6 bases, J shed 3 bases, and the junction held 3 bases outside the gene matches. The V gene's germline CDR1 is WSHSY and CDR2 SAAADI. The CDR3 coding sequence is TGCGCCAGCAGCCCGGGACTAGCGGAAGAGACCCAGTACTTC. This translates into CASSPGLAEETQYF.

This chain joins TRBV27 and TRBJ2-5; tentative D call: TRBD2 (5 bases). V shed 6 bases and J shed 2 bases, with 19 bases lying between them. Germline V CDR1 and CDR2: MNHEY, SMNVEV (reference sequence). The CDR3 has 16 amino acids. CDR3 nucleotide sequence: TGTGCCAGCAGACGACAACTAGGTGCTAATCAAGAGACCCAGTACTTC. Translating it yields CASRRQLGANQETQYF.

J is TRBJ2-5 and V is TRBV7-8; D remains unclear. Germline V gene data show CDR1 as SGHVS and CDR2 as FQNEAQ. V lost 5 bases to trimming and J lost 11 bases, with 18 bases between them. This CDR3 has 13 amino acids. CDR3 nucleotides: TGTGCCAGCAGCGGAGTCCGAGAGGCTCCGCAGTACTTC. Translating it yields CASSGVREAPQYF.

In this sample, this clone turned up once. This sequence joins TRBV10-3 and TRBJ2-2; the match to TRBD1 covers 7 bases. CDR3 length: 14 amino acids. CDR1 ENHRY and CDR2 SYGVKD come from the germline V gene. The ends lost 6 bases at V and 3 bases at J; junction bases unmatched: 4. CDR3 amino acids: CAIRGQGDTGELFF. CDR3 nucleotides: TGTGCCATCAGAGGGCAGGGGGACACCGGGGAGCTGTTTTTT.

This clone was seen ten or more times. A single base separates this from a much larger clone, so it may be a read error. The identical CDR3 is also encoded by other nucleotide sequences in the sample. The chain combines TRBV25-1 with TRBJ2-1; the match to TRBD2 covers 9 bases. Germline CDR1 is MGHDK and CDR2 is SYGVNS. J gave up 6 bases and V 6 bases, and 18 bases lay outside the gene matches. The CDR3 has 18 amino acids. The CDR3 nucleotides read TGTGCCAGCAGCGAGGGTTCGGGGGTGGGACTAGCCGGCAATGAGCAGTTCTTC. Encoded protein: CASSEGSGVGLAGNEQFF. Drawing the rest from reference TRBV25-1 and TRBJ2-1, the complete variable domain is EADIYQTPRYLVIGTGKKITLECSQTMGHDKMYWYQQDPGMELHLIHYSYGVNSTEKGDLSSESTVSRIRTEHFPLTLESARPSHTSQYLCASSEGSGVGLAGNEQFFGPGTRLTVL.

The chain has TRBV5-4 and TRBJ2-3; 14 bases agree with TRBD2. With V trimmed by 4 bases and J by 0 bases, 7 bases remained unmatched. The germline V gene has CDR1 SGHNT and CDR2 YYREEE (reference sequence). The CDR3 consists of 18 residues. CDR3 nucleotide sequence: TGTGCCAGCAGCCCCGGGACTAGCGGGAGCCTTAGCACAGATACGCAGTATTTT. Translating gives CASSPGTSGSLSTDTQYF. Full variable domain (rest looked up from reference TRBV5-4 and TRBJ2-3): ETGVTQSPTHLIKTRGQQVTLRCSSQSGHNTVSWYQQALGQGPQFIFQYYREEENGRGNFPPRFSGLQFPNYSSELNVNALELDDSALYLCASSPGTSGSLSTDTQYFGPGTRLTVL.

This clone was seen just once. The chain couples TRBV30 to TRBJ1-2, with TRBD1 matching 11 bases. The CDR3 has 16 amino acids. In germline, CDR1 is GTSNPN, CDR2 SVGIG (reference sequence). J gave up 2 bases and V 1 base, and 6 bases lay outside the gene matches. In DNA, the CDR3 is TGTGCCTGGAGTGAAGCCGGGACAGGGGGAAACTATGGCTACACCTTC. The encoded protein is CAWSEAGTGGNYGYTF.

This chain links TRBV28 with TRBJ1-2, with 9 bases that match TRBD1. The CDR3 length is 13 residues. Germline V gene data show CDR1 as MDHEN and CDR2 as SYDVKM. With 6 bases clipped from V and 7 bases from J, the junction kept 6 bases outside the gene matches. The CDR3 loop is CASRLQGAVGYTF. The DNA for the CDR3 is TGTGCCAGCAGGCTACAGGGGGCGGTTGGCTACACCTTC.

The chain combines TRBV29-1 with TRBJ2-3; 10 bases are shared with TRBD2. The CDR3 length is 14 residues. CDR1 and CDR2 (germline): SQVTM, ANQGSEA. V lost 4 bases and J lost 7; bases outside the gene matches: 8. CDR3 nucleotides: TGCAGCGTTGGGTTAGCGGGAGGCGGGAATACGCAGTATTTT. This sequence encodes CSVGLAGGGNTQYF.

This clone has only one observation. The chain employs TRBV5-6 and TRBJ2-1; 8 bases agree with TRBD1. CDR3 size: 13 residues. Germline V gives CDR1 SGHDT, CDR2 YYEEEE. The trim removed 4 bases at V and 8 bases at J, leaving 5 bases unmatched. CDR3 sequence: CASSLGQGDEQFF. CDR3 DNA sequence: TGTGCCAGCAGCCTCGGACAGGGTGATGAGCAGTTCTTC.

There are a few counts of this clone. The chain joins TRBV5-6 to TRBJ1-1, with TRBD1 as a possible D gene (5 bases). The germline V gene encodes CDR1 SGHDT and CDR2 YYEEEE. The CDR3 covers 14 residues. The V and J ends lost 3 bases and 2 bases respectively, with 11 bases between them. The CDR3: CASSWGVGNTEAFF. Written as DNA, the CDR3 is TGTGCCAGCAGCTGGGGCGTAGGAAACACTGAAGCTTTCTTT.